This T cell receptor beta chain comes out of a study of blood T cell repertoires in COVID-19. Whole-study context: Samples came from the United States, Italy and Spain, spanning acute and convalescent COVID-19. PBMCs, B-cell-depleted T cells, or T cells were the source of the cDNA or gDNA that made up the material.

This clone appeared once. The CDR3 is made up of 17 amino acids. Germline-derived CDR1 and CDR2 are SGHRS and YFSETQ. Germline trimming cut 6 bases from V and 0 bases from J; bases unmatched to any gene: 11. Methods used by the authors: Amplified reference gene primers provided the basis for estimating nucleated cell counts. Measured with immunoSEQ multiplex PCR; TCRdb has only the in-frame clones, and not every one. The D gene and trimming were derived from the DNA, and the V and J assignments and clone size from that table. The sample gives about 150,000 clones, approximately 90% of which show up once; about 4% is in the top ten.

This chain connects TRBV5-1 to TRBJ2-3; 9 bases line up with TRBD2. The sequence derives from a woman aged 55-75 years with active or convalescent COVID-19. Material for sequencing was peripheral blood. This CDR3 reads CASTLGLAGTSTDTQYF. Written as DNA, the CDR3 is TGCGCCAGCACCCTGGGGCTAGCGGGGACTAGCACAGATACGCAGTATTTT.